This T cell receptor beta chain emerged from a study of T cell clonotyping in hematopoietic cell transplantation. Study context: Recipients' pretransplant samples followed cytoreduction. The study's findings and limits: Broader posttransplant TCR repertoire diversity was predicted by graft donor and pretransplant recipient Inverse Simpson Index values. No sorting was done, leaving CD4 and CD8 contributions mixed. Recipient TCR diversity dropped after transplant; expanded clonotypes rose from day 30 to 180.

The data were produced by immunoSEQ multiplex PCR, yet TCRdb's version contains in-frame clones alone and is incomplete. The sample has roughly 40,000 clones; 75% to 90% are singletons. Specified time point: recipient sample about 28 days before transplant, after cytoreduction. A remark on this clone: No antigen is known for it.

The CDR3 is made up of 10 amino acids. The ends were cut back, 8 bases at V and 14 bases at J, with 15 bases in the middle. Germline CDR1 is SNHLY and CDR2 is FYNNEI. The specimen was peripheral blood mononuclear cells, collected before stem cell transplant. V gene TRBV2 combines with J gene TRBJ1-2; the D is unclear. The sequence was obtained from a man in his fifties or sixties with acute myeloid leukemia. Some clones in this sample may be carry-over from other donors' samples. Written as DNA, the CDR3 is TGTGCCAGCTTCGGGCAGCGGATTACCTTC. It yields the protein CASFGQRITF.